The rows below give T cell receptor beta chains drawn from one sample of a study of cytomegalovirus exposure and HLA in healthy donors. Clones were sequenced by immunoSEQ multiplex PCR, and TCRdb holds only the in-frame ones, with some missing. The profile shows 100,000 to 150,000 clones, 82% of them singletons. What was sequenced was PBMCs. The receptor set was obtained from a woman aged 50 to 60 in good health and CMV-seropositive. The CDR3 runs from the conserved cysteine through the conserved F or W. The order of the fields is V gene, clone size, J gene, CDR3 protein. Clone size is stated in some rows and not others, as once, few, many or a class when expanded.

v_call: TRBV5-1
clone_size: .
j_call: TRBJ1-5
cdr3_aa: CASSLWGDRNQPQHF

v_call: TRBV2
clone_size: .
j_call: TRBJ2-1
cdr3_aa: CASSPDTPNEQFF

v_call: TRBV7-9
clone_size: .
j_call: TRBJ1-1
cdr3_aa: CASSLRDRGLNTEAFF

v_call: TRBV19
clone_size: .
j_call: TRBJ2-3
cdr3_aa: CASSMGSAGGDTQYF

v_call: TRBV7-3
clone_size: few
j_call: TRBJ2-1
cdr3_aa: CASSSETGSAYNEQFF

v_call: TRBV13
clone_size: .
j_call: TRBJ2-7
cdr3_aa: CASSSPGTGENEQYF

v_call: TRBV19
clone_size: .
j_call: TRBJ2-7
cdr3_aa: CASRSNLAGEQYF

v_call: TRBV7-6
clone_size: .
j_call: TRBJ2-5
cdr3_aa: CASSLGLAGGQETQYF

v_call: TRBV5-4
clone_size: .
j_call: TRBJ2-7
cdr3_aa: CASSLGPLAGSYEQYF

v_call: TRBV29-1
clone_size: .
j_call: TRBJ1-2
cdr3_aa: CSVETPQRVYGYTF

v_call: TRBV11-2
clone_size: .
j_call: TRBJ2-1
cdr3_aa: CACGQSIYNEQFF

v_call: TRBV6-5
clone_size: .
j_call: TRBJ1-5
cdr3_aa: CATTGGGLAQHF

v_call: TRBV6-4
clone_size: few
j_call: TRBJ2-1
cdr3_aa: CASREELDRDNEQFF

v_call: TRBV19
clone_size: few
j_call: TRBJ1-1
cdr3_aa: CASSGQSNTEAFF

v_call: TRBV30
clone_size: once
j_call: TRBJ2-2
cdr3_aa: CAWSPGQGGTGELFF

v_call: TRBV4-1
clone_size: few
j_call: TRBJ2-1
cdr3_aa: CASRRSGRAHNEQFF

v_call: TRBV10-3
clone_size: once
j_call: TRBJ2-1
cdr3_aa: CAISTSAYNEQFF

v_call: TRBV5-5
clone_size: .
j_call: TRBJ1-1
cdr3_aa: CASSSPTKGLMTEAFF

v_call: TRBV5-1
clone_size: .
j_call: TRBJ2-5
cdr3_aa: CASSEPGVQETQYF

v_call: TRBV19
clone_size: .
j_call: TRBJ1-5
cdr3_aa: CASSPRGDYQPQHF

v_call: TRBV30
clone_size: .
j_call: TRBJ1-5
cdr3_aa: CAWSKAAISNQPQHF

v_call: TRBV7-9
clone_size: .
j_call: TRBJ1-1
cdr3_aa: CSSSPDWFPDTEAFF

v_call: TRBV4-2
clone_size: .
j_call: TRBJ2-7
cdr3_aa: CASSQDRGREGYEQYF